This T cell receptor (beta chain) was identified in a study of blood T cell repertoires in COVID-19 (dated by TCRdb to 2020 to 2022). Study-level background: Collaborator samples came from the United States, Italy and Spain and covered acute and convalescent phases of COVID-19. HLA class I and class II types, where available, came from metadata supplied by the sample provider rather than from assay-based typing. The dataset comprised deeply sampled blood TCRbeta repertoires from subjects exposed to, actively infected with, or recovered from COVID-19. Samples were obtained from the ongoing ImmuneRACE study (first 160 participants) and from some 1,300 subjects provided by 6 global collaborators. A de-identified subject ID, COVID-19 status, age in years and sex were almost always included in the sample metadata. The material from the prospective study consisted of cDNA or gDNA derived from T cells, B-cell-depleted T cells, or PBMCs. The repertoires were released in a freely available public database intended as a resource for research on the immune response to SARS-CoV-2.

The collaborating institutions used their own protocols to collect whole blood in K2EDTA tubes. For TCRbeta analysis, collaborators shipped samples in one of three forms: frozen whole blood, isolated PBMCs, or DNA extracted from either of those sample types. TCRbeta CDR3 regions were amplified from genomic DNA using the immunoSEQ Assay, a bias-controlled multiplex PCR. As for the original processing: Within the assay, amplification of reference gene primers was used to estimate how many nucleated cells each sample contained. To quantify the absolute abundance of each unique TCRbeta CDR3 rearrangement, sequence reads were collapsed and filtered. For each sample, productive Simpson clonality was calculated as the square root of Simpson's diversity index over productive rearrangements. The source is immuneACCESS, and TCRdb retained only in-frame sequences with V and J called. Part of the clones is not carried over; for the studies checked, unresolved V genes explain less than half of this, and the remainder is unexplained. From that table come the V and J calls and clone size; the DNA was used to work out D and trimming. Within this sample are fewer than 120,000 clones, with 88% of them counted one time only. The leading ten clones occupy 3% to 4% of the sample.

To note about this clone: It has no known antigen specificity. No base quality information exists; no much larger clone differs at one position.

Findings and caveats that apply to the study as a whole: How much clinical and demographic metadata was included differed by source and by participant, and the metadata was provided uncurated.

This sequence was found in a woman between 45 and 65 years old with acute or convalescent COVID-19. The sequenced sample was peripheral blood.

The CDR3 in this case is CASSIGLGGDINQPQHF. DNA sequence: TGTGCCAGTAGTATTGGTCTTGGGGGGGATATCAATCAGCCCCAGCATTTT. The sequence joins TRBV19 to TRBJ1-5, and possibly TRBD1, on 5 matching bases. Counted from cysteine to phenylalanine, this CDR3 has 17 amino acids. Left in the record is the CDR3 DNA by itself, 51 bases read in frame from the first base. V and J are truncated by 3 bases and 3 bases respectively, leaving an intervening sequence of 18 bases. CDR1 LNHDA and CDR2 SQIVND were looked up in the germline V gene (reference sequence).